The 6 T cell receptor beta chains in this list originate from one sample, sequenced in a study of post-analysis software for immune sequencing data. No antigen has been assigned to these receptors. Overall study findings and caveats: A handful of TRBV segments were significantly more frequent in patients than in controls. TRBV5-6, TRBV5-1 and TRBV20-1 were among these segments.

Prepared TCR beta cDNA libraries contained unique molecular identifiers. MiXCR, applied by TCRdb to the PCR reads, yields one record per CDR3 protein. The table shows hundreds of thousands of distinct CDR3 sequences, with approximately 59% occurring only once. The sample taken for sequencing was blood. These TCRs come from a girl aged 2-10 years with multiple sclerosis.

The gene calls are TRBV9 and TRBJ2-3, with 10 bases that match TRBD2. Germline values: CDR1 SGDLS, CDR2 YYNGEE. The CDR3 has 15 residues. Trimming took 4 bases from V and 11 from J; bases not matched to a gene: 13. The CDR3 protein is CASSPLGLAGDLQYF. In nucleotides, the CDR3 is TGTGCCAGCAGCCCCCTCGGGCTAGCGGGAGATCTGCAGTATTTT.

The rearrangement uses TRBV20-1 and TRBJ2-5, with 10 bases lining up with TRBD2. CDR1 is DFQATT and CDR2 is SNEGSKA in the germline V gene (reference sequence). The CDR3 extends over 16 amino acids. After removal of 3 bases from V and 9 bases from J, the junction contained 16 bases not matched to a gene. CDR3 sequence reads: CSASSASGRRSAAQYF. The CDR3 DNA reads as TGCAGTGCTAGCAGCGCTAGCGGGAGACGGTCGGCGGCCCAGTACTTC.

This clonotype was detected only a few times. This sequence joins TRBV12-3 or TRBV12-4 and TRBJ2-5; D is unresolved. Trimming cost V 6 bases and J 4 bases, with 12 bases left between them. There are 13 residues in the CDR3. For the CDR3, the DNA is TGTGCCAGCAGGGAAGGGTTACCAGAGACCCAGTACTTC. The encoded protein is CASREGLPETQYF.

The table lists this clonotype with a few counts. The chain uses TRBV6-5 and TRBJ2-1; the D is unclear. The CDR3 has 14 residues. Germline-derived CDR1 and CDR2 are MNHEY and SVGAGI. V was shortened by 4 bases and J by 1 base, with 8 bases between the two germline ends. CDR3 in DNA: TGTGCCAGCAGTTCAGAACGGTCCTACAATGAGCAGTTCTTC. Residues: CASSSERSYNEQFF.

V usage is TRBV10-2 and J usage is TRBJ2-1, with 14 bases lining up with TRBD2. The CDR3 totals 18 residues. Germline loops: CDR1 WSHSY, CDR2 SAAADI. The trim removed 2 bases at V and 6 bases at J, leaving 9 bases unmatched. The CDR3 sequence is CASSEPGLAGAQGNEQFF. For the CDR3, the DNA is TGCGCCAGCAGTGAGCCGGGACTAGCGGGAGCACAGGGCAATGAGCAGTTCTTC.

The gene calls are TRBV6-1 and TRBJ1-5, with 9 bases that match TRBD1. V was pared by 0 bases and J by 4 bases, with 7 bases of the junction left unmatched. Germline CDR1 is MNHNS and CDR2 is SASEGT. The CDR3 has 17 residues. The CDR3 DNA reads TGTGCCAGCAGTGAAGCGCCTCTCGGACAGGGGAATCAGCCCCAGCATTTT. Its protein is CASSEAPLGQGNQPQHF.